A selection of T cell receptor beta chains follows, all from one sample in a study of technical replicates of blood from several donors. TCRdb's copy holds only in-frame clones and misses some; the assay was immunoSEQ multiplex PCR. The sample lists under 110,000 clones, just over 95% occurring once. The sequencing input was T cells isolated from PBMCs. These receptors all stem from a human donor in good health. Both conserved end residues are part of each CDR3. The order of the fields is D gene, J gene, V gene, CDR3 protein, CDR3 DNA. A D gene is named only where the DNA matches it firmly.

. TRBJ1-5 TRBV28 CASSERGQPQHF TGTGCCAGCAGTGAAAGAGGACAGCCCCAGCATTTT
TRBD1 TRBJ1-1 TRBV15 CATSTPPDRGSTFF TGTGCCACCAGCACCCCCCCGGACAGGGGATCGACTTTCTTT
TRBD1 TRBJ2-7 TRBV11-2 CASSLDVWGQSHEQYF TGTGCCAGCAGCTTAGATGTTTGGGGACAGTCCCACGAGCAGTACTTC
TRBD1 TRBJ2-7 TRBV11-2 CASSPQGIYSYEQYF TGTGCCAGCAGCCCACAGGGGATCTATTCCTACGAGCAGTACTTC
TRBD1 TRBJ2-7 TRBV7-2 CASSLTGFEQYF TGTGCCAGCAGCTTGACAGGGTTCGAGCAGTACTTC
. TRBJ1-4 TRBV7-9 CASSLARETNEKLFF TGTGCCAGCAGCTTAGCGAGGGAGACTAATGAAAAACTGTTTTTT
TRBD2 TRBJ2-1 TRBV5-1 CASSIGGASYNEQFF TGCGCCAGCAGCATCGGGGGGGCCTCCTACAATGAGCAGTTCTTC
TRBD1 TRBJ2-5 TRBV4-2 CASSQLATGGFETQYF TGTGCCAGCAGCCAACTTGCGACAGGGGGGTTTGAGACCCAGTACTTC
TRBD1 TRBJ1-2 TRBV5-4 CASSLGQGSIEGYTF TGTGCCAGCAGCTTGGGACAGGGTTCGATAGAAGGCTACACCTTC
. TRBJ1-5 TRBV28 CASSLWSGRSGYSNQPQHF TGTGCCAGCAGTTTATGGTCCGGGAGATCGGGCTATAGCAATCAGCCCCAGCATTTT
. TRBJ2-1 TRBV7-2 CASSQSGTSYNEQFF TGTGCCAGCAGCCAATCCGGGACATCCTACAATGAGCAGTTCTTC
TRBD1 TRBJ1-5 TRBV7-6 CASSLQLGQGSNQPQHF TGTGCCAGCAGCTTGCAGCTTGGACAGGGGAGCAATCAGCCCCAGCATTTT
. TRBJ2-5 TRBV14 CASSNRQGPQYF TGTGCCAGCAGCAATCGTCAGGGGCCCCAGTACTTC
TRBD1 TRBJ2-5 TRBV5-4 CASSKGGQAFQETQYF TGTGCCAGCAGCAAAGGGGGACAGGCATTCCAAGAGACCCAGTACTTC
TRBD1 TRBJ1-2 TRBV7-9 CASSLALDRVGGYTF TGTGCCAGCAGCTTGGCCCTTGACAGGGTAGGAGGCTACACCTTC
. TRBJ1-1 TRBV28 CASSPWTERDAAFF TGTGCCAGCAGTCCCTGGACAGAACGGGACGCGGCTTTCTTT
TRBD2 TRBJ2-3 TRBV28 CASSCYSGRAKDTQYF TGTGCCAGCAGTTGTTATAGCGGGAGGGCCAAAGATACGCAGTATTTT
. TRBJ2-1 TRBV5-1 CASSLGWENPEQFF TGCGCCAGCAGCTTGGGGTGGGAGAACCCGGAGCAGTTCTTC
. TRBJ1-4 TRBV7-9 CASSQRNEKLFF TGTGCCAGCAGCCAGAGGAATGAAAAACTGTTTTTT
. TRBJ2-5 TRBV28 CASRTDRTYQETQYF TGTGCCAGCAGGACCGACAGGACTTACCAAGAGACCCAGTACTTC
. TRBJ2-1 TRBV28 CASGQYNEQFF TGTGCCAGCGGACAGTACAATGAGCAGTTCTTC
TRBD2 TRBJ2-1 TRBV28 CASSLRVTAGDYNEQFF TGTGCCAGCAGTTTACGGGTAACAGCGGGAGACTACAATGAGCAGTTCTTC
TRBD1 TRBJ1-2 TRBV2 CASREGTGDYVSGYTF TGTGCCAGCAGGGAGGGGACAGGGGATTATGTTTCGGGCTACACCTTC
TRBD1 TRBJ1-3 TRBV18 CASSQGQTQVSGNTIYF TGTGCCAGCTCACAGGGACAGACTCAAGTCTCTGGAAACACCATATATTTT
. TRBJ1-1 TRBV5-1 CASSLLGVNTEAFF TGCGCCAGCAGCTTGCTAGGAGTGAACACTGAAGCTTTCTTT